Below, one T cell receptor beta chain is given with its context. The germline gives CDR1 SGHRS, CDR2 YFSETQ. The CDR3 length is 15 residues. V lost 3 bases, J lost 4 bases, and 5 bases stayed unmatched. Sequencing was performed with immunoSEQ multiplex PCR; in TCRdb, only in-frame clones are kept and a portion is missing. Here the sample spans more than 95,000 clones, 80% to 90% being singletons. The sample belongs to a study of control samples from healthy donors and cancer patients. The chain recombines TRBV5-1 with TRBJ1-3, with 9 bases lining up with TRBD1. The TCR comes from a man in his sixties with lung cancer. Input material: PBMCs. CDR3 DNA sequence: TGCGCCAGCAGCTGGGGACAGGGTTCAGGAAACACCATATATTTT. Translation: CASSWGQGSGNTIYF. The entire variable domain, with the rest obtained from reference TRBV5-1 and TRBJ1-3, is as follows: KAGVTQTPRYLIKTRGQQVTLSCSPISGHRSVSWYQQTPGQGLQFLFEYFSETQRNKGNFPGRFSGRQFSNSRSEMNVSTLELGDSALYLCASSWGQGSGNTIYFGEGSWLTVV.